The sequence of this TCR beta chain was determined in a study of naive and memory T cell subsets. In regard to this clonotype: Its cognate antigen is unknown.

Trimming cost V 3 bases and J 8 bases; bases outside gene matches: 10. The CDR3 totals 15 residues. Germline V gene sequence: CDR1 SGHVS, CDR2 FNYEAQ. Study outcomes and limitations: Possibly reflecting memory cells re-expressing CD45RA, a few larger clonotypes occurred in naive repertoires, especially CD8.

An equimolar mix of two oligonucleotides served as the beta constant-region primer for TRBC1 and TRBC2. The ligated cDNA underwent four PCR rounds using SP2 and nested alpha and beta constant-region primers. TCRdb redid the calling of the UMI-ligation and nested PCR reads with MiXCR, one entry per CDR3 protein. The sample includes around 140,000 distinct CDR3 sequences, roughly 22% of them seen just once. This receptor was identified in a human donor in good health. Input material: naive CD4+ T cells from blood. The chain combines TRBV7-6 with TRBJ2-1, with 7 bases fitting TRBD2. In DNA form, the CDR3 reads TGTGCCAGCAGCTTGCGGGGCCTAGCGGCCCATGAGCAGTTCTTC. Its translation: CASSLRGLAAHEQFF.